The 14 T cell receptor beta chains below were found in one sample sequenced in a study of regulatory T cells in long-lasting Graves disease. Arm-PCR of CDR3 regions and iRepertoire HTBI primers were used to build TCR beta libraries. Using its own MiXCR run on the multiplex PCR reads, TCRdb lists one record per CDR3 protein. The sample contains 200,000 to 250,000 distinct CDR3 sequences, around 20% of which appear only once. As for time point: newly diagnosed GD, antithyroid drugs for less than 3 months. PBMC RNA was the source of the TCR library. The sequences come from peripheral blood mononuclear cells (PBMCs), collected at new diagnosis, from a patient treated with antithyroid drugs. Receptors originate from a female donor with Graves disease.

There are many counts of this clonotype. The rearrangement links TRBV29-1 to TRBJ1-1; no firm D call. The CDR3 has 13 amino acids. The V gene's germline CDR1 is SQVTM and CDR2 ANQGSEA. Between the trimmed V and J ends, which lost 5 bases and 4 bases, there was a span of 14 bases. The CDR3 loop reads CSVQNSLGTEAFF. The CDR3, as DNA: TGCAGCGTTCAGAATTCCTTGGGCACTGAAGCTTTCTTT.

In the case of this clonotype: A much larger clone sits a single nucleotide away, making a read error possible. The V and J genes are TRBV5-6 and TRBJ2-5; D is tentatively TRBD1 or TRBD2 (7 bases each). Per germline, CDR1 SGHDT and CDR2 YYEEEE. This CDR3 is built from 13 residues. CDR3 nucleotide sequence: TGTGCCAGCAATTCAGGGGGGGCCCAGACCAAGTACTTC. Translated: CASNSGGAQTKYF.

The sample holds a few counts of this clonotype. V is TRBV4-3 and J is TRBJ2-7; tentative D call: TRBD1 (6 bases). CDR3 length equals 14 residues. Trimming stripped 0 bases from V and 6 bases from J, with 12 bases between. Germline assignment: CDR1 LGHNA and CDR2 YSLEER. The CDR3 sequence: CASSQEPGAGEQYF. The CDR3 DNA reads TGCGCCAGCAGCCAAGAGCCAGGGGCGGGCGAGCAGTACTTC.

As for this clonotype: A much larger clone lies a single base off, so this may be a read error. The chain joins TRBV19 to TRBJ2-4; TRBD2 matches 9 bases. This CDR3 has 17 residues. Per the germline V gene, CDR1 is LNHDA and CDR2 is SQIVND (reference sequence). Trimming removed 7 bases from V and 13 bases from J; junction bases left unmatched: 23. CDR3 sequence reads: CASKKTSGRSSYNEQYF. The CDR3 DNA is TGTGCCAGTAAGAAGACTAGCGGAAGAAGCTCCTACAATGAGCAGTACTTC.

This clonotype appeared many times. This chain connects TRBV6-1 to TRBJ1-6, with TRBD1 as a possible D gene (5 bases). The CDR3 has 13 residues. CDR1 and CDR2 (germline): MNHNS, SASEGT. The ends were cut back, 8 bases at V and 10 bases at J, with 15 bases in the middle. The CDR3 region is CASLRGRGSPLHF. CDR3 bases: TGTGCCAGCCTGCGGGGCCGAGGGTCACCCCTCCACTTT.

This clonotype showed up many times. The J gene is TRBJ1-2, the V gene TRBV5-5; D possibly corresponds to TRBD1 (5 bases). The length of the CDR3 is 14 residues. Germline CDR1 and CDR2: SGHKS and YYEKEE (reference sequence). Trimming stripped 2 bases from V and 6 bases from J, with 14 bases between. The CDR3 sequence: CASSLLQGADGYTF. The DNA for the CDR3 is TGTGCCAGCAGCTTATTGCAGGGAGCGGATGGCTACACCTTC.

This clonotype was detected many times. The chain employs TRBV2 and TRBJ1-6; 9 bases map to TRBD1. CDR1 and CDR2 from the germline V gene are SNHLY and FYNNEI. The CDR3 contains 15 residues. The ends lost 6 bases at V and 7 bases at J; junction bases unmatched: 7. The CDR3 spells CASSLGQGWNSPLHF. The DNA of the CDR3 is TGTGCCAGCAGCCTGGGACAGGGCTGGAATTCACCCCTCCACTTT.

In this sample, this clonotype turned up a few times. The chain links TRBV25-1 to TRBJ2-7; perhaps TRBD1 as D (6 bases). The V end was cut by 3 bases, the J end by 2 bases, with 11 bases between. CDR3 size: 14 residues. Germline CDR1 is MGHDK and CDR2 is SYGVNS. CDR3 amino acids: CASSDGAGAYEQYF. The DNA of the CDR3 is TGTGCCAGCAGTGACGGGGCAGGGGCCTACGAGCAGTACTTC.

This clonotype appeared once. It may be a read error: a sequence one base away is much more abundant. This sequence joins TRBV28 and TRBJ1-1; weak D call: TRBD1 (5 bases). The CDR3 totals 12 residues. CDR1 MDHEN and CDR2 SYDVKM come from the germline V gene. The CDR3 DNA sequence: TGTGCCAGCAGCCCCCAGGACACTGGAGCTTTCTTT. This sequence encodes CASSPQDTGAFF.

This clonotype was seen only a few times. The chain couples TRBV5-6 to TRBJ1-5; possibly TRBD1 for D (5 bases). Germline V gene lookup returns CDR1 SGHDT and CDR2 YYEEEE. The CDR3 is 13 amino acids. V lost 7 bases and J 8 bases, leaving 16 bases between the germline ends. The DNA of the CDR3 is TGTGCCAGCGGTTGGGCGGGGGGAGAGCCCCAGCATTTT. This codes for CASGWAGGEPQHF.

The chain carries TRBV4-3 and TRBJ2-7, with a weak D call TRBD1 (5 bases). V was clipped by 0 bases and J by 4 bases, with 13 bases between them. Per the germline V gene, CDR1 is LGHNA and CDR2 is YSLEER. The CDR3 length is 15 residues. Here the CDR3 reads CASSQDVAGPYEQYF. DNA for the CDR3: TGCGCCAGCAGCCAAGACGTAGCAGGGCCTTACGAGCAGTACTTC.

The chain has TRBV2 and TRBJ2-7, with 12 bases that match TRBD1. The trim removed 6 bases at V and 7 bases at J, leaving 7 bases unmatched. CDR1 and CDR2 from the germline V gene are SNHLY and FYNNEI. The CDR3 sequence is 14 residues long. The CDR3 reads CASRPGQGAGEQYF. The CDR3 nucleotides read TGTGCCAGCAGGCCGGGACAGGGGGCGGGAGAGCAGTACTTC.

The chain couples TRBV7-2 to TRBJ2-1; D is possibly TRBD1 (6 bases). Germline V gene sequence: CDR1 SGHTA, CDR2 FQGNSA. The CDR3 spans 15 residues. The V gene lost 4 bases and the J gene lost 5 bases, with 15 bases spanning the gap. The DNA for the CDR3 is TGTGCCAGCAGCTCGTACCGGGACAAGAACAATGAGCAGTTCTTC. Translation: CASSSYRDKNNEQFF.

This clonotype was detected ten times or more. This rearrangement joins TRBV20-1 to TRBJ2-3; D not certain. Germline CDR1 reads DFQATT; CDR2 reads SNEGSKA (reference sequence). The CDR3 length is 16 residues. Trimming removed 0 bases from V and 2 bases from J, with 15 bases in between. CDR3 protein: CSARDGLQTVTDTQYF. In DNA form, the CDR3 reads TGCAGTGCTAGAGACGGATTACAGACTGTCACAGATACGCAGTATTTT.